This entry features one T cell receptor beta chain sequence. Clones were sequenced by immunoSEQ multiplex PCR, and TCRdb holds only the in-frame ones, with some missing. The sample contains roughly 270,000 clones, approximately 89% of which appear only once. The sample is drawn from a study of Ad26.COV2.S vaccination and SARS-CoV-2 variants. Study-wide context: Dosing was one shot or two shots 56 days apart.

The CDR3 is 16 amino acids. Trimming removed 2 bases at V and 5 bases at J, with 18 bases between. Germline-derived CDR1 and CDR2 are MNHNS and SASEGT. Treatment of the sample: around 19 received Ad26.COV2.S at low or high dose, single or two shots; roughly five received placebo; per-sample allocation not given. The study sampled participants on day 63 after the first vaccine or placebo injection. The V gene is TRBV6-1, the J gene TRBJ1-1; a weak D match, TRBD1 (6 bases). The TCR comes from a person between 18 and 65 years old who received the Ad26.COV2.S COVID-19 vaccine or a placebo. This material consisted of peripheral blood, taken in a trial of Ad26.COV2.S vaccine versus placebo. The CDR3 sequence is CASSESKGGTGTEAFF. The CDR3 coding sequence is TGTGCCAGCAGTGAATCGAAGGGGGGAACGGGTACTGAAGCTTTCTTT.